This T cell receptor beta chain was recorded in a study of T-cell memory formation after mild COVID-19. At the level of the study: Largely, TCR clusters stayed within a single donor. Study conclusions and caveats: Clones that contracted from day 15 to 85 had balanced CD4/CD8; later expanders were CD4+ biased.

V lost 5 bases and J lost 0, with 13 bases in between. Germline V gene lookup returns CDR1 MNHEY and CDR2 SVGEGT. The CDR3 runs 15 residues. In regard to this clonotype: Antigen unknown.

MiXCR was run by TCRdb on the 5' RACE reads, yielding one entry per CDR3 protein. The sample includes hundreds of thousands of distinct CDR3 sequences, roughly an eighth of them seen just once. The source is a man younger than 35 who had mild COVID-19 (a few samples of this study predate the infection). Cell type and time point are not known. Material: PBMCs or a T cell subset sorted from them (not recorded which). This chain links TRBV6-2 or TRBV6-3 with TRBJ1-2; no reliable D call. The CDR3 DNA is TGTGCCAGCAGTCGGAGCGGGCTAGCTAACTATGGCTACACCTTC. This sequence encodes CASSRSGLANYGYTF.